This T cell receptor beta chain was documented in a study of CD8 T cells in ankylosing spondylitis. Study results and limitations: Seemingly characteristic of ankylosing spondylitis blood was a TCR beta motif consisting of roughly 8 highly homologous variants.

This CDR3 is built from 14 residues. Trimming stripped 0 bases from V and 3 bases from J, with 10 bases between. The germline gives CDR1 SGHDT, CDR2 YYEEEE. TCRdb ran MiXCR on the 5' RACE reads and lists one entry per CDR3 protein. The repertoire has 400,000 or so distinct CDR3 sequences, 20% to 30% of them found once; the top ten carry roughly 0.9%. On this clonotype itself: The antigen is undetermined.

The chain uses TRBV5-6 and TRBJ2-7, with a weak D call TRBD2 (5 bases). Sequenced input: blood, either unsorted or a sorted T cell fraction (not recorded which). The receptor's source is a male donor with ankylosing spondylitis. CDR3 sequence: CASSLAISDYEQYF. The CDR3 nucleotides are TGTGCCAGCAGCTTGGCTATTAGCGACTACGAGCAGTACTTC.